The clone carrying this TCR beta chain was picked up one time. The target antigen is unknown. The sample belongs to a study of cytomegalovirus exposure and HLA in healthy donors. Notes on the study in general: The authors reported that TCR beta sequences could predict HLA-A and HLA-B alleles. These predictions were accurate for most subjects in the first cohort. Earlier findings revealed that most TCR beta V segments proved productive either about 90% or about 30% of the time.

The CDR3 sequence is 15 residues long. Between the trimmed V and J ends, which lost 4 bases and 5 bases, there was a span of 15 bases. CDR1 and CDR2 from the germline V gene are KGHSH and LQKENI. The PCR made use of 60 Vbeta and 13 Jbeta primers. Measured with immunoSEQ multiplex PCR; TCRdb has only the in-frame clones, and not every one. The table lists about 200,000 clones, around 75% of them singletons, with less than 2% in the top ten. Material for sequencing was PBMCs. The receptor was derived from a woman in her thirties in good health and CMV-seronegative. V and J are TRBV18 and TRBJ2-1, with D possibly being TRBD2 (6 bases). CDR3 DNA sequence: TGTGCCAGCTCACTGGCCCCAGGAGGGGACAATGAGCAGTTCTTC. It codes for CASSLAPGGDNEQFF.